The present T cell receptor beta chain was sequenced within a study of T cell responses to AZD1222 COVID-19 vaccine. Study-level findings and limits: The repertoires were collected only after the peak T cell response.

The germline gives CDR1 SGHKS, CDR2 YYEKEE (reference sequence). V was pared by 5 bases and J by 8 bases, with 22 bases between. This CDR3 has 15 residues. Note on this clone: The antigen is unknown.

Using immunoSEQ multiplex PCR, the repertoire was profiled, and TCRdb retains in-frame clones only, with some absent. Of 95,000 to 110,000 clones listed, roughly 93% are singletons. This clonotype was obtained from an adult in good health. The chain employs TRBV5-5 and TRBJ1-2, with D perhaps matching TRBD1 (6 bases). Specimen: peripheral blood, collected on day 0 of AZD1222 vaccination. The CDR3 DNA sequence: TGTGCCAGCAGGACAGACAGGCCCTCCCATTGGGGCTACACCTTC. Its protein product is CASRTDRPSHWGYTF.